These T cell receptor beta chains were read from a single sample in a study of regulatory T cells in long-lasting Graves disease. MiXCR was run by TCRdb on the multiplex PCR reads, yielding one entry per CDR3 protein. The table includes 350,000 to 450,000 distinct CDR3 sequences, under 25% detected once. The specimen comprised peripheral blood mononuclear cells (PBMCs), sampled when the disease was refractory, from a patient treated with antithyroid drugs. The receptors here all came from a female donor with Graves disease. CDR3s include the opening cysteine and the closing phenylalanine or tryptophan. D genes are given only for firm matches. Only part of the rows carry a size: once, few, many, or a class if the clone is expanded.

abundance,d_gene,v_gene,j_gene,CDR3nt,CDR3aa
-,TRBD1,TRBV12-3/TRBV12-4,TRBJ2-6,TGTGCCAGCAGTTTAGGGGACAGGGGGCGATCTGGGGCCAACGTCCTGACTTTC,CASSLGDRGRSGANVLTF
many,-,TRBV20-1,TRBJ2-7,TGCAGTGCTAGAGGACCAGCATACGAGCAGTACTTC,CSARGPAYEQYF
many,TRBD1,TRBV13,TRBJ2-7,TGTGCCAGCAGCACAGGGACAGGCCACGAGCAGTACTTC,CASSTGTGHEQYF
many,-,TRBV12-3/TRBV12-4,TRBJ1-2,TGTGCCAGCAGCCCCGTCGGGGAGCAAGCTAACTATGGCTACACCTTC,CASSPVGEQANYGYTF
many,TRBD2,TRBV2,TRBJ2-1,TGTGCCAGCACCGAGGATTTAGCGGGAGAGTATGAGCAGTTCTTC,CASTEDLAGEYEQFF
-,-,TRBV28,TRBJ2-1,TGTGCCAGCAGTACCCCTGCTTACGGATACAATGAGCAGTTCTTC,CASSTPAYGYNEQFF
many,-,TRBV30,TRBJ1-2,TGTGCCTGCTTAGCAGAGAACTATGGCTACACCTTC,CACLAENYGYTF
few,-,TRBV7-2,TRBJ2-7,TGTGCCACAAAGGGGGGTCGCCGGGTCCACGAGCAGTACTTC,CATKGGRRVHEQYF
-,-,TRBV6-1,TRBJ2-7,TGTGCCAGCAAGAGGGGACAATTCTCCTACGAGCAGTACTTC,CASKRGQFSYEQYF
many,-,TRBV10-2,TRBJ1-1,TGCGCCAGCTTAAAGCAGCTGGAGGCTGAAGCTTTCTTT,CASLKQLEAEAFF
few,TRBD1,TRBV29-1,TRBJ1-2,TGCAGCGTTGGGGACAGGCCCCTGAGTGGCTACACCTTC,CSVGDRPLSGYTF
many,-,TRBV7-9,TRBJ1-2,TGTGCCAGCAGCCCCTCTTCTAGGGTTGCGCTTCATGGCTACACCTTC,CASSPSSRVALHGYTF
many,TRBD2,TRBV7-2,TRBJ2-5,TGTGCCAGCAGGGGGGGGAAACAAGAGACCCAGTACTTC,CASRGGKQETQYF
-,TRBD1,TRBV9,TRBJ2-5,TGTGCCAGCAGCGTAGCTCTTGGGACAGAAGAGACCCAGTACTTC,CASSVALGTEETQYF
few,-,TRBV20-1,TRBJ1-1,TGCAGTGCTAGGGCCGGGATCTACACTGAAGCTTTCTTT,CSARAGIYTEAFF
-,TRBD1,TRBV11-1,TRBJ1-1,TGTGCCAGCAGCCCAGGGGGCAGGGGAGGGTCTGAAGCTTTCTTT,CASSPGGRGGSEAFF
-,TRBD1,TRBV5-1,TRBJ1-1,TGCGCCAGCAGCTTGGGGGGTCGACAGGGGGCTGAAGCTTTCTTT,CASSLGGRQGAEAFF
few,-,TRBV28,TRBJ2-3,TGTGCCAGCAGCACCGGGACCGGATCTTACACGCAGTATTTT,CASSTGTGSYTQYF
many,-,TRBV28,TRBJ1-2,TGTGCCACTAATTCGGGGGGTGCTAACTATGGCTACACCTTC,CATNSGGANYGYTF
once,-,TRBV20-1,TRBJ1-5,TGCAGTGCTCGGACAGAGGGGGTCCAGCCCCAGCATTTT,CSARTEGVQPQHF
-,-,TRBV3-1,TRBJ1-2,TGTGCCAGCAGCTCGACCGACCTTAATTTAGCAGCAGGGCCTGTCTCACCCTACACCTTC,CASSSTDLNLAAGPVSPYTF
few,-,TRBV20-1,TRBJ1-3,TGCAGTGCTAGTATCGGGGCCAACACCATATATTTT,CSASIGANTIYF
many,TRBD1,TRBV2,TRBJ2-5,TGTGCCAGCAGTGAAGTTACAGGGGGAAAACAAGAGACCCAGTACTTC,CASSEVTGGKQETQYF
many,TRBD1,TRBV2,TRBJ1-6,TGTGCCAGCAGGGGACAGCGGGATAATTCACCCCTCCACTTT,CASRGQRDNSPLHF
few,-,TRBV29-1,TRBJ1-5,TGCAGCGTCATAGAGAATAGCAATCAGCCCCAGCATTTT,CSVIENSNQPQHF
many,-,TRBV12-3/TRBV12-4,TRBJ2-2,TGTGCCAGCAGTTTTAAAGGGAACGGGGAGCTGTTTTTT,CASSFKGNGELFF
many,TRBD2,TRBV19,TRBJ2-5,TGTGCCGTCAAGCGGGAGACCCAAGAGACCCAGTACTTC,CAVKRETQETQYF
few,TRBD2,TRBV20-1,TRBJ2-7,TGCAGTGCTCCAAGACCGCCGGGGGGAAGCTCCTACGAGCAGTACTTC,CSAPRPPGGSSYEQYF
-,TRBD1,TRBV2,TRBJ2-7,TGTGCCAGCAGGCGGGACAGGGTCTCCGAGCAGTACTTC,CASRRDRVSEQYF
many,-,TRBV12-3/TRBV12-4,TRBJ1-3,TGTGCCAGCAGATCGAGCTCTGGAAACACCATATATTTT,CASRSSSGNTIYF
many,-,TRBV10-1,TRBJ2-7,TGCGCCAGCAGTGAAGGGTCCGACTACGAGCAGTACTTC,CASSEGSDYEQYF
few,-,TRBV9,TRBJ2-5,TGTGCCAGCAGCGTAGGAGTCAGCCAAGAGACCCAGTACTTC,CASSVGVSQETQYF
many,TRBD2,TRBV5-6,TRBJ2-5,TGTGCCAGCAGCTTGGCCTTAGCGGGAGTAGAGACCCAGTACTTC,CASSLALAGVETQYF
many,TRBD1,TRBV11-2,TRBJ1-4,TGTGCCAGCAGCTCGGGACAGGCGTTCACTAATGAAAAACTGTTTTTT,CASSSGQAFTNEKLFF
-,-,TRBV30,TRBJ1-1,TGTGCCTGGAGCCCGACTCCTAACACTGAAGCTTTCTTT,CAWSPTPNTEAFF
-,TRBD2,TRBV12-3/TRBV12-4,TRBJ2-4,TGTGCCAGCAGTCAGACAGGCGGGGGGGACATTCAGTACTTC,CASSQTGGGDIQYF
many,-,TRBV11-3,TRBJ1-1,TGTGCCAGCAGCTTAGAGGTGGGTTCCGAAGCTTTCTTT,CASSLEVGSEAFF
few,-,TRBV28,TRBJ1-2,TGTGCCAGCAGTTTATCGGGGAGCGGGTTCCGTGGCTACACCTTC,CASSLSGSGFRGYTF
many,-,TRBV2,TRBJ2-5,TGTGCCAGCAGAGTCGGGACGGAGACCCAGTACTTC,CASRVGTETQYF
-,-,TRBV2,TRBJ2-3,TGTGCCAGCAGTGGCCTGGGGCAGGGATTCACAGATACGCAGTATTTT,CASSGLGQGFTDTQYF